This T cell receptor (beta chain) was retrieved from a study of blood T cell repertoires in COVID-19. This clone turned up a few times. The method was immunoSEQ multiplex PCR; TCRdb's version includes in-frame clones alone and lacks a portion of them. Counted here are 200,000 to 300,000 clones, about four fifths occurring once; the ten biggest clones make up roughly a tenth. Germline V gene sequence: CDR1 MNHNY, CDR2 SVGAGI (reference sequence). V lost 8 bases to trimming and J lost 6 bases, with 9 bases between them. The length of the CDR3 is 11 residues. This TCR was sampled from a woman older than 75 with acute or convalescent COVID-19. The source material was peripheral blood. The gene calls are TRBV6-6 and TRBJ2-3; D is perhaps TRBD2 (5 bases). CDR3 residues: CASSSGDTQYF. The CDR3 DNA sequence: TGTGCCAGCTCGTCGGGGGATACGCAGTATTTT.